The rows below give T cell receptor beta chains drawn from one sample of a study of blood T cell repertoires in COVID-19. Assay used: immunoSEQ multiplex PCR; TCRdb lists only in-frame clones, some missing. The profile shows about 240,000 clones, around 85% of them singletons. Material for sequencing was peripheral blood. These receptors all stem from a woman older than 75 with acute or convalescent COVID-19. Both conserved end residues are part of each CDR3. Each record gives: CDR3 length, D gene, J gene, clone size, V gene, CDR3 protein, CDR3 DNA. A D gene is named only where the DNA matches it firmly. Expanded clones are given a class, and other clones once, few, many or no size at all.

16 | TRBD1 | TRBJ2-7 | . | TRBV9 | CASSVGGQGDGYEQYF | TGTGCCAGCAGCGTAGGAGGACAGGGGGACGGGTACGAGCAGTACTTC
15 | . | TRBJ2-1 | . | TRBV9 | CASSVDETKVVEQFF | TGTGCCAGCAGCGTAGACGAGACAAAGGTGGTTGAGCAGTTCTTC
13 | . | TRBJ1-2 | . | TRBV19 | CASSMGQGYGYTF | TGTGCCAGTAGTATGGGCCAGGGTTATGGCTACACCTTC
16 | . | TRBJ1-2 | . | TRBV10-3 | CATSGIPRARNYGYTF | TGTGCCACCTCAGGGATACCTAGAGCCCGTAACTATGGCTACACCTTC
16 | TRBD1 | TRBJ1-5 | . | TRBV6-6 | CASTPPTGGGNQPQHF | TGTGCCAGCACCCCTCCCACAGGGGGTGGCAATCAGCCCCAGCATTTT
14 | . | TRBJ1-5 | . | TRBV3-1/TRBV3-2 | CASSQGVSNQPQHF | TGTGCCAGCAGCCAAGGCGTTAGCAATCAGCCCCAGCATTTT
14 | . | TRBJ1-1 | once | TRBV7-2 | CASSSPPGGTEAFF | TGTGCCAGCAGCTCCCCTCCGGGGGGGACTGAAGCTTTCTTT
12 | . | TRBJ1-2 | . | TRBV18 | CASSSGSFGYTF | TGTGCCAGCTCATCAGGGTCGTTCGGCTACACCTTC
13 | . | TRBJ1-5 | . | TRBV30 | CAWSGQKHQPQHF | TGTGCCTGGAGCGGACAGAAACATCAGCCCCAGCATTTT
20 | TRBD2 | TRBJ2-7 | . | TRBV10-3 | CAISDFYPPGRAVLTYEQYF | TGTGCCATCAGTGATTTCTACCCTCCCGGGAGGGCAGTATTAACCTACGAGCAGTACTTC
18 | . | TRBJ2-3 | . | TRBV27 | CASSFRSGIPRGTDTQYF | TGTGCCAGCAGTTTCCGGTCCGGAATCCCGAGGGGCACAGATACGCAGTATTTT
15 | TRBD1 | TRBJ2-1 | . | TRBV2 | CASSPQGSSYNEQFF | TGTGCCAGCAGCCCACAGGGGAGCTCCTACAATGAGCAGTTCTTC
14 | . | TRBJ1-5 | once | TRBV7-2 | CASTPGGIGQPQHF | TGTGCCAGCACCCCGGGGGGGATCGGTCAGCCCCAGCATTTT
15 | TRBD1 | TRBJ2-5 | . | TRBV5-1 | CASSRTGGRGETQYF | TGCGCCAGCAGCCGAACAGGGGGCCGGGGGGAGACCCAGTACTTC
16 | . | TRBJ2-1 | . | TRBV4-1 | CASSPSTSRSYNEQFF | TGCGCCAGCAGCCCCTCGACTAGTAGGTCCTACAATGAGCAGTTCTTC
15 | TRBD2 | TRBJ2-5 | . | TRBV28 | CASSSLAGGGETQYF | TGTGCCAGCAGTTCACTAGCGGGGGGAGGGGAGACCCAGTACTTC
18 | . | TRBJ2-3 | . | TRBV18 | CASSPLPPTRQDTDTQYF | TGTGCCAGCTCACCCCTCCCCCCCACCAGACAGGACACAGATACGCAGTATTTT
13 | TRBD1 | TRBJ2-7 | . | TRBV5-4 | CASRDRGSYEQYF | TGTGCCAGCAGAGACAGGGGCTCCTACGAGCAGTACTTC
15 | TRBD1 | TRBJ1-4 | . | TRBV3-1/TRBV3-2 | CASRSTGATNEKLFF | TGTGCCAGCAGGTCGACAGGGGCTACGAATGAAAAACTGTTTTTT
14 | . | TRBJ1-2 | few | TRBV2 | CASSVSDLIRGYTF | TGTGCCAGCAGTGTTTCAGATCTTATTCGTGGCTACACCTTC
15 | . | TRBJ2-3 | . | TRBV3-1/TRBV3-2 | CASSQARGRADTQYF | TGTGCCAGCAGCCAAGCGCGGGGGCGGGCAGATACGCAGTATTTT
14 | TRBD1 | TRBJ1-3 | . | TRBV2 | CASRGQGSGNTIYF | TGTGCCAGCAGGGGACAGGGGTCTGGAAACACCATATATTTT
15 | TRBD1 | TRBJ1-4 | . | TRBV5-5 | CASRWEAGGSEKLFF | TGTGCCAGCAGGTGGGAGGCAGGGGGCAGTGAAAAACTGTTTTTT
15 | . | TRBJ1-1 | . | TRBV29-1 | CSVEPSGVRNTEAFF | TGCAGCGTTGAACCCTCAGGGGTTAGAAACACTGAAGCTTTCTTT
14 | . | TRBJ1-1 | . | TRBV27 | CASSSRQRLTEAFF | TGTGCCAGCAGTTCTCGACAGAGACTCACTGAAGCTTTCTTT
16 | . | TRBJ1-2 | once | TRBV21-1 | CASSKGTGGSNYGYTF | TGTGCCAGCAGCAAAGGGACAGGGGGATCTAACTATGGCTACACCTTC
15 | TRBD1 | TRBJ1-6 | . | TRBV19 | CASRPGQGDNSPLHF | TGTGCCAGTAGGCCGGGACAGGGGGATAATTCACCCCTCCACTTT
17 | . | TRBJ1-2 | . | TRBV27 | CASSLSEREGLYYGYTF | TGTGCCAGCAGTTTATCCGAACGGGAGGGCCTTTACTATGGCTACACCTTC
14 | . | TRBJ1-6 | . | TRBV5-1 | CASSLAAYNSPLHF | TGCGCCAGCAGCTTGGCCGCGTATAATTCACCCCTCCACTTT
14 | . | TRBJ1-1 | few | TRBV3-1/TRBV3-2 | CASSSRQSNTEAFF | TGTGCCAGCAGCTCCCGACAGTCGAACACTGAAGCTTTCTTT
15 | TRBD1 | TRBJ1-5 | few | TRBV4-1 | CASSQGQGGNQPQHF | TGCGCCAGCAGCCAAGGACAGGGCGGGAATCAGCCCCAGCATTTT
14 | . | TRBJ1-5 | . | TRBV6-5 | CASSYGQFNQPQHF | TGTGCCAGCAGTTACGGACAGTTCAATCAGCCCCAGCATTTT
14 | TRBD2 | TRBJ2-7 | . | TRBV10-3 | CAIRTSGGAYEQYF | TGTGCCATCAGGACTAGCGGGGGGGCCTACGAGCAGTACTTC
15 | TRBD1 | TRBJ1-1 | once | TRBV18 | CASSDRGNMNTEAFF | TGTGCCAGCTCGGACAGGGGGAACATGAACACTGAAGCTTTCTTT
11 | TRBD1 | TRBJ2-7 | . | TRBV2 | CASARDRGQYF | TGTGCCAGCGCCCGGGACAGGGGTCAGTACTTC
17 | TRBD1 | TRBJ1-2 | . | TRBV4-1 | CASSRGITTGGNYGYTF | TGCGCCAGCAGCCGGGGGATAACGACAGGGGGCAACTATGGCTACACCTTC
14 | . | TRBJ1-4 | . | TRBV6-5 | CASSYRTGNEKLFF | TGTGCCAGCAGTTACCGAACCGGTAATGAAAAACTGTTTTTT
14 | TRBD1 | TRBJ1-3 | few | TRBV18 | CASSQGAEGNTIYF | TGTGCCAGCTCACAGGGGGCGGAAGGAAACACCATATATTTT
13 | TRBD2 | TRBJ2-3 | . | TRBV2 | CASNGGTTDTQYF | TGTGCCAGCAACGGGGGGACCACAGATACGCAGTATTTT
14 | . | TRBJ2-7 | . | TRBV28 | CASSPTGYSYEQYF | TGTGCCAGCAGCCCTACAGGATACTCCTACGAGCAGTACTTC
14 | TRBD1 | TRBJ2-7 | . | TRBV2 | CASTGQVSSYEQYF | TGTGCCAGCACGGGACAGGTTAGCTCCTACGAGCAGTACTTC
14 | . | TRBJ2-1 | few | TRBV1 | CTSSPRGDDNEQFF | TGCACCAGCAGCCCCCGGGGAGATGACAATGAGCAGTTCTTC
14 | . | TRBJ2-2 | . | TRBV19 | CASSIGQGSGELFF | TGTGCCAGTAGTATCGGGCAGGGATCCGGGGAGCTGTTTTTT
15 | . | TRBJ1-1 | few | TRBV6-2/TRBV6-3 | CASSYLKGVKTEAFF | TGTGCCAGCAGTTACCTAAAGGGGGTGAAGACTGAAGCTTTCTTT
15 | . | TRBJ2-3 | . | TRBV9 | CASSVEGGNTDTQYF | TGTGCCAGCAGCGTAGAGGGCGGGAACACAGATACGCAGTATTTT
15 | . | TRBJ1-6 | few | TRBV6-2/TRBV6-3 | CASSPPPGGESPLHF | TGTGCCAGCAGTCCCCCCCCGGGGGGGGAGTCACCCCTCCACTTT
15 | . | TRBJ1-4 | . | TRBV2 | CASSPGGVTNEKLFF | TGTGCCAGCAGCCCCGGGGGGGTTACTAATGAAAAACTGTTTTTT